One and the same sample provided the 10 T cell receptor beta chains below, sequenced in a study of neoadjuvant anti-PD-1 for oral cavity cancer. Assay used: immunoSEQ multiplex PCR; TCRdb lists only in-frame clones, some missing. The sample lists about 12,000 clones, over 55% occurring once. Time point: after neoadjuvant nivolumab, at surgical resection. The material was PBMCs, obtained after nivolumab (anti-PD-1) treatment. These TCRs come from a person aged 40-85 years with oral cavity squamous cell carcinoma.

The CDR3 loop reads CASSLTGERETQYF. CDR3 DNA: TGTGCCAGCAGCTTGACAGGGGAGAGGGAGACCCAGTACTTC. This chain connects TRBV11-3 to TRBJ2-5; 8 bases match TRBD1. Per the germline V gene, CDR1 is SGHNT and CDR2 is YENEEA. Losses at the gene ends were 3 bases for V and 5 bases for J; bases not matched to a gene: 5. The CDR3 totals 14 residues. The full variable domain, with the rest looked up from reference TRBV11-3 and TRBJ2-5, is EAGVVQSPRYKIIEKKQPVAFWCNPISGHNTLYWYLQNLGQGPELLIRYENEEAVDDSQLPKDRFSAERLKGVDSTLKIQPAELGDSAVYLCASSLTGERETQYFGPGTRLLVL.

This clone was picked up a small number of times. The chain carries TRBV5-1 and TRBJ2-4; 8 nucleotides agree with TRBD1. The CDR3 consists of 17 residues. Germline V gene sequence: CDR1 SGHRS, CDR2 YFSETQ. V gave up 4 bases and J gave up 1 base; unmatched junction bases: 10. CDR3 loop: CASSPRAGGHAKNIQYF. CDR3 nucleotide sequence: TGCGCCAGCAGCCCTCGAGCAGGGGGCCACGCCAAAAACATTCAGTACTTC.

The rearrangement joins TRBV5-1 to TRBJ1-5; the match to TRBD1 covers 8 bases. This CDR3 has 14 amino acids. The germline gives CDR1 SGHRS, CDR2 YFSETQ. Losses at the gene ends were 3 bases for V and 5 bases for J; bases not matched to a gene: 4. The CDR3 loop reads CASSWTGYDQPQHF. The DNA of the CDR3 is TGCGCCAGCAGCTGGACAGGGTATGATCAGCCCCAGCATTTT.

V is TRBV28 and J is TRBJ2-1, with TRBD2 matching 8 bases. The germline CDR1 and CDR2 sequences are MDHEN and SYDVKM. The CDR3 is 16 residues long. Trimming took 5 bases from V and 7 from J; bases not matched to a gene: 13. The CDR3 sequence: CASSPVGTSLNNEQFF. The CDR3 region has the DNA TGTGCCAGCAGTCCCGTTGGGACTAGTCTAAATAATGAGCAGTTCTTC.

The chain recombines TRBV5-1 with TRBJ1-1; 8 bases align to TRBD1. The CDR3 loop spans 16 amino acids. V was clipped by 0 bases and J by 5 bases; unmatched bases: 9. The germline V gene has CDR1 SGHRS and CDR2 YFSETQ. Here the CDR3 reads CASSLGGQVGRTEAFF. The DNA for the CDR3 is TGCGCCAGCAGCTTGGGGGGACAGGTGGGCAGGACTGAAGCTTTCTTT.

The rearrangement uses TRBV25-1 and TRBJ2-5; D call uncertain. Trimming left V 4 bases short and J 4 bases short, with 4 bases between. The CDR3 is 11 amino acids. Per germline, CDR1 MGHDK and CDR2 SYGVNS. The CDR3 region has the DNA TGTGCCAGCAGTGTGACAGAGACCCAGTACTTC. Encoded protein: CASSVTETQYF. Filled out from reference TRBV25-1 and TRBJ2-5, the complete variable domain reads EADIYQTPRYLVIGTGKKITLECSQTMGHDKMYWYQQDPGMELHLIHYSYGVNSTEKGDLSSESTVSRIRTEHFPLTLESARPSHTSQYLCASSVTETQYFGPGTRLLVL.

The CDR3 DNA follows: TGTGCCAGCAGCTTGGCGGGACAGGGCCGTACCGGGGAGCTGTTTTTT. This codes for CASSLAGQGRTGELFF. This chain joins TRBV5-4 and TRBJ2-2; 9 positions agree with TRBD1. V lost 0 bases, J lost 5 bases, and 5 bases stayed unmatched. The CDR3 covers 16 residues. Germline CDR1 SGHNT, CDR2 YYREEE (reference sequence).

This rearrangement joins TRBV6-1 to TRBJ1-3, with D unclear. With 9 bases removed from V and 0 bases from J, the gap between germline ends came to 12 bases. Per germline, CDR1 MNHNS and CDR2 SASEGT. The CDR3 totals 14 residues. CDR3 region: CASSLSDSGNTIYF. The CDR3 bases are TGTGCCAGTAGCCTCAGTGACTCTGGAAACACCATATATTTT.

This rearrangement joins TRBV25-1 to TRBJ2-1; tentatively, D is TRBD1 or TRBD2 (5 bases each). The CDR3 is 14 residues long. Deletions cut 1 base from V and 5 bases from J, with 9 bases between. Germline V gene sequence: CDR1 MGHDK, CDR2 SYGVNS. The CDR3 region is CASSEWDVNNEQFF. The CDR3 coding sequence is TGTGCCAGCAGTGAATGGGACGTGAACAATGAGCAGTTCTTC.

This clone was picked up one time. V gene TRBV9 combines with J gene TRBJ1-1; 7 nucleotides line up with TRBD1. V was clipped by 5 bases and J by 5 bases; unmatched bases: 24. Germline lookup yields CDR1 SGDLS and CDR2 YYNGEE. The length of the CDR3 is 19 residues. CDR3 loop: CASSSSVEGAVIMGTEAFF. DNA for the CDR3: TGTGCCAGCAGTTCATCGGTGGAGGGGGCAGTTATTATGGGAACTGAAGCTTTCTTT.